These 22 T cell receptor beta chains originate from one sample sequenced in a study of cytomegalovirus exposure and HLA in healthy donors. Use of 60 Vbeta and 13 Jbeta primers characterized the PCR. TCRdb keeps only in-frame clones here, not all; method: immunoSEQ multiplex PCR. This table holds 75,000 to 90,000 clones, 74% found once. The sequencing input was PBMCs. The receptors originated from a man aged 30-40 years in good health and CMV-seropositive.

V is TRBV28 and J is TRBJ2-7, with D possibly matching TRBD1 (6 bases). Trimming took 2 bases from V and 7 from J, leaving 18 bases between them. Per the germline V gene, CDR1 is MDHEN and CDR2 is SYDVKM. The CDR3 has 15 amino acids. The CDR3 reads CASSLPGGRVREQYF. In DNA, the CDR3 is TGTGCCAGCAGTTTACCTGGGGGCAGGGTTAGGGAGCAGTACTTC. The full variable domain, rest sourced from reference TRBV28 and TRBJ2-7, is DVKVTQSSRYLVKRTGEKVFLECVQDMDHENMFWYRQDPGLGLRLIYFSYDVKMKEKGDIPEGYSVSREKKERFSLILESASTNQTSMYLCASSLPGGRVREQYFGPGTRLTVT.

Here the CDR3 reads CASSMNPGITYEQYF. The CDR3 DNA follows: TGTGCCAGTAGCATGAACCCCGGGATCACTTACGAGCAGTACTTC. The chain carries TRBV19 and TRBJ2-7; perhaps TRBD2 as D (5 bases). The CDR3 consists of 15 residues. Germline V gene lookup returns CDR1 LNHDA and CDR2 SQIVND (reference sequence). V dropped 6 bases and J dropped 4 bases, with 19 bases sitting between them.

In this sample, this clone turned up a few times. The same CDR3 arises from other DNA sequences in this sample as well. CDR3 residues: CASSQAGGRYNEQFF. DNA for the CDR3: TGTGCCAGCAGCCAAGCGGGGGGCCGTTACAATGAGCAGTTCTTC. This chain joins TRBV4-2 and TRBJ2-1; possibly TRBD2 for D (7 bases). Germline V gives CDR1 LGHNA, CDR2 YNFKEQ. Trimming removed 1 base at V and 4 bases at J, with 11 bases between. This CDR3 contains 15 residues.

About this clone itself: An end of the junction differs from the germline gene, which may be a read error. The rearrangement uses TRBV29-1 and TRBJ2-6; tentatively, D is TRBD2 (7 bases). CDR1 SQVTM and CDR2 ANQGSEA come from the germline V gene. The CDR3 contains 13 residues. CDR3 sequence: CSVGGGGANVLPF. The CDR3 DNA reads TGCAGCGTTGGGGGGGGCGGGGCCAACGTCCTGCCTTTC.

The CDR3 is CASSPKGDTGELFF. The CDR3 nucleotides read TGTGCCAGCAGCCCCAAAGGGGACACCGGGGAGCTGTTTTTT. The chain joins TRBV7-7 to TRBJ2-2; tentative D call: TRBD1 (5 bases). Trimming pared 5 bases from V and 3 bases from J, leaving 10 bases between. Germline V lookup: CDR1 SSHAT, CDR2 FNYEAQ (reference sequence). CDR3 length: 14 amino acids.

The chain uses TRBV30 and TRBJ2-7; D gene uncertain. Germline-derived CDR1 and CDR2 are GTSNPN and SVGIG (reference sequence). The CDR3 extends over 12 amino acids. Trimming removed 0 bases from V and 3 bases from J, with 6 bases in between. The CDR3 loop is CAWSVQLYEQYF. Here the CDR3 DNA reads TGTGCCTGGAGTGTACAGCTCTACGAGCAGTACTTC.

This chain joins TRBV6-5 and TRBJ2-7; no definite D call. Trimming cost V 5 bases and J 4 bases, with 12 bases left between them. CDR3 size: 13 residues. Germline V lookup: CDR1 MNHEY, CDR2 SVGAGI. CDR3 region: CASSLGVGYEQYF. CDR3 sequence (DNA): TGTGCCAGCAGTCTGGGCGTTGGGTACGAGCAGTACTTC.

The chain has TRBV5-1 and TRBJ2-2; 9 positions match TRBD2. The J segment lost 7 bases and the V segment lost 4 bases, leaving 11 bases of the junction unmatched. CDR1 and CDR2 from the germline V gene are SGHRS and YFSETQ. The CDR3 totals 16 residues. The CDR3 loop reads CASSPTSGLQGGELFF. CDR3 sequence (DNA): TGCGCCAGCAGCCCTACTAGCGGGCTTCAGGGCGGGGAGCTGTTTTTT.

The chain employs TRBV4-1 and TRBJ1-5; possibly TRBD1 for D (6 bases). The CDR3 is 15 amino acids. Per the germline V gene, CDR1 is MGHRA and CDR2 is YSYEKL. Trimming removed 2 bases from V and 7 bases from J, with 15 bases in between. The chain's CDR3 is CASSQYAGGEQPQHF. In nucleotides, the CDR3 is TGCGCCAGCAGCCAATATGCGGGGGGCGAACAGCCCCAGCATTTT.

This sequence joins TRBV30 and TRBJ1-4; D remains ambiguous. This CDR3 region has 14 residues. With 3 bases removed from V and 7 bases from J, the gap between germline ends came to 15 bases. Germline CDR1 and CDR2: GTSNPN and SVGIG (reference sequence). As DNA, the CDR3 is TGTGCCTGGAGCGGAGACCCACCCAGTGAAAAACTGTTTTTT. As protein: CAWSGDPPSEKLFF.

This clone was seen once. The chain is built from TRBV5-1 and TRBJ2-3; 11 bases line up with TRBD2. The CDR3 contains 16 residues. The trim removed 0 bases at V and 0 bases at J, leaving 0 bases unmatched. From germline, CDR1 is SGHRS and CDR2 YFSETQ. The CDR3: CASSLGLAGSTDTQYF. CDR3 sequence (DNA): TGCGCCAGCAGCTTGGGACTAGCGGGAAGCACAGATACGCAGTATTTT.

The chain links TRBV28 to TRBJ2-4; 7 bases agree with TRBD1. From germline, CDR1 is MDHEN and CDR2 SYDVKM. V lost 5 bases, J lost 0 bases, and 7 bases stayed unmatched. There are 16 residues in the CDR3. The CDR3 spells CASSLTGAIAKNIQYF. For the CDR3, the DNA is TGTGCCAGCAGTCTAACAGGGGCTATAGCCAAAAACATTCAGTACTTC.

The genes are TRBV19 and TRBJ1-5; a weak D match, TRBD1 (6 bases). The CDR3 contains 15 residues. V lost 11 bases, J lost 0 bases, and 17 bases lay in between. Germline values: CDR1 LNHDA, CDR2 SQIVND (reference sequence). The CDR3 sequence is CAPILQGYSNQPQHF. As DNA, the CDR3 is TGTGCCCCTATCTTACAGGGATATAGCAATCAGCCCCAGCATTTT.

The rearrangement uses TRBV5-1 and TRBJ1-1; possible D gene TRBD1, 6 bases. With 0 bases removed from V and 4 bases from J, the gap between germline ends came to 7 bases. Germline V CDR1 and CDR2: SGHRS, YFSETQ. The CDR3 runs 13 residues. The CDR3 coding sequence is TGCGCCAGCAGCTTGGAGGGGGTCACTGAAGCTTTCTTT. This gives the protein CASSLEGVTEAFF.

This chain links TRBV4-3 with TRBJ1-2; 9 nucleotides align to TRBD1. This CDR3 contains 16 residues. The V gene end was trimmed by 2 bases and the J gene end by 8 bases; junction bases not matched to a gene: 12. The germline CDR1 and CDR2 sequences are LGHNA and YSLEER. CDR3 bases: TGCGCCAGCAGCCAATCCGGGACAGGGAGGGACCGCGGCTACACCTTC. It is translated as CASSQSGTGRDRGYTF.

This clone is judged medium-sized (0.01 to 0.1%). The chain uses TRBV4-2 and TRBJ2-1; TRBD2 agrees at 7 bases. Germline V lookup: CDR1 LGHNA, CDR2 YNFKEQ. The CDR3 loop spans 15 amino acids. The junction had 0 bases not matched to a gene; V was cut back by 1 base and J by 0 bases. In DNA form, the CDR3 reads TGTGCCAGCAGCCAAGGGACTAGCTCCTACAATGAGCAGTTCTTC. It codes for CASSQGTSSYNEQFF.

V is TRBV6-5 and J is TRBJ2-1, with D perhaps matching TRBD2 (5 bases). The V gene lost 7 bases and the J gene lost 3 bases, with 16 bases spanning the gap. The germline CDR1 and CDR2 sequences are MNHEY and SVGAGI. This CDR3 is built from 15 residues. Here the CDR3 reads CASTPGSGFYNEQFF. CDR3 DNA: TGTGCCAGCACCCCTGGAAGCGGATTCTACAATGAGCAGTTCTTC.

This rearrangement joins TRBV19 to TRBJ2-7, with 11 bases matching TRBD2. CDR3 length: 15 residues. Germline V gives CDR1 LNHDA, CDR2 SQIVND (reference sequence). After removal of 3 bases from V and 4 bases from J, the junction contained 5 bases not matched to a gene. The CDR3 nucleotides are TGTGCCAGTAGTATTGGGACTAGCGGAGTTTACGAGCAGTACTTC. This encodes CASSIGTSGVYEQYF.

The rearrangement joins TRBV12-5 to TRBJ2-3; D unresolved. The CDR3 consists of 19 residues. Trimming left V 2 bases short and J 0 bases short, with 21 bases between. The germline gives CDR1 LGHNT, CDR2 FRNRAP. As DNA, the CDR3 is TGTGCTAGTGGTTTGCCCCACAGAGTCCGTTCTTCTAGCACAGATACGCAGTATTTT. It specifies CASGLPHRVRSSSTDTQYF.

This chain connects TRBV29-1 to TRBJ1-5; perhaps TRBD1 as D (6 bases). Germline assignment: CDR1 SQVTM and CDR2 ANQGSEA. Trimming cost V 4 bases and J 4 bases, with 14 bases left between them. CDR3 length equals 14 residues. The CDR3 DNA follows: TGCAGCGTTGTTGAGGGGGTGAGGAATCAGCCCCAGCATTTT. Its protein is CSVVEGVRNQPQHF.

This clone was observed a few times. The chain links TRBV5-6 to TRBJ1-6; 7 bases fit TRBD1. Trimming took 1 base from V and 7 from J; bases not matched to a gene: 2. CDR1 and CDR2 (germline): SGHDT, YYEEEE. CDR3 length equals 14 residues. The CDR3 nucleotides read TGTGCCAGCAGCTTGCAACAGGGGAATTCACCCCTCCACTTT. Residues: CASSLQQGNSPLHF.

The chain joins TRBV5-1 to TRBJ2-3, with 7 bases aligning to TRBD2. The J segment lost 4 bases and the V segment lost 6 bases, leaving 14 bases of the junction unmatched. CDR3 size: 16 residues. Germline CDR1 and CDR2: SGHRS and YFSETQ. The CDR3 sequence: CASKAVAGEGADTQYF. The CDR3 DNA reads as TGCGCCAGCAAGGCCGTGGCGGGGGAAGGGGCAGATACGCAGTATTTT. Full variable domain (rest looked up from reference TRBV5-1 and TRBJ2-3): KAGVTQTPRYLIKTRGQQVTLSCSPISGHRSVSWYQQTPGQGLQFLFEYFSETQRNKGNFPGRFSGRQFSNSRSEMNVSTLELGDSALYLCASKAVAGEGADTQYFGPGTRLTVL.